This T cell receptor beta chain appears in the sequencing data of a study of regulatory T cells in long-lasting Graves disease (dated by TCRdb to about 2021). Concerning the study at large: Antithyroid drugs had been taken for less than 3 months by newly diagnosed Graves' disease patients. Patients with persistent Graves' disease were compared with patients with newly diagnosed Graves' disease using TCR sequencing and RNA sequencing of peripheral blood. TCR sequencing covered around 13 persistent and 20 newly diagnosed Graves' disease patients, approximately 33 samples in total. The study took place in China and was registered as a clinical trial.

The CDR3 runs 16 amino acids, cysteine and phenylalanine included. The kept DNA is CDR3 alone, 48 bases in frame from the first base. Relative to germline, V is missing 3 bases and J is missing 8 bases, with 11 bases of the junction outside any gene match. Looking up the germline V gene yields CDR1 ENHRY and CDR2 SYGVKD. The library was prepared using multiplex PCR. The sequencer was an Illumina HiSeq 4000. CDR3 regions were amplified by Arm-PCR with iRepertoire HTBI primers to construct TCR beta libraries. Before sequencing, the PCR products went through gel purification. In the authors' own workflow: A total of some 60 TRBV and some 15 TRBJ segments were identified across samples and were used for gene usage analysis of CDR3 amino acid clonotypes. COPE and FqMerger were used to merge filtered high-quality paired reads into contigs. BLAST was used to align contigs to IMGT TRBV, TRBD and TRBJ reference genes, with CDR3 defined following IMGT. Any clonotype with a frequency above 0.1% was counted as a highly expanded clone. Shannon entropy served as the measure of repertoire diversity, while the Gini coefficient captured V-J evenness. A clonotype was considered public if more than one individual shared it. Clones were called with MiXCR by TCRdb after fastp trimmed the public reads at Q25, and only in-frame beta chains were retained. Each entry is one CDR3 protein sequence, shown with its most common DNA and genes. These V and J calls originate from TCRdb's pipeline instead of the authors' own analysis. The sample yields roughly 500,000 distinct CDR3 sequences; approximately 12% were counted once. The top ten clonotypes cover roughly 9.7% of the sample.

This clonotype was seen at least ten times. The antigen this receptor binds is unknown. No qualities accompany the bases; no much larger clone lies one base away. The time point label, read with the paper, signifies: newly diagnosed GD, antithyroid drugs for less than 3 months. RNA was extracted from PBMCs in TRIzol for both TCR sequencing and RNA sequencing. Graves' disease was diagnosed according to American Thyroid Association guidelines. The patients came from an endocrinology department in Xi'an, China. From each patient, around 8.3 milliliters of peripheral blood was collected into an EDTA anticoagulant tube. Ficoll Paque Plus density gradient separation was used to isolate PBMCs, and no additional T cell sorting was done. An Agilent 2100 Bioanalyzer and agarose gel were used to assess RNA quality, and a NanoDrop 2000 was used to measure RNA concentration. General study outcomes and caveats: Sequencing and analysis were restricted to the TCR beta chain. More public clonotypes were shared among persistent patients (approximately 3,000) than among newly diagnosed patients (966). Compared with newly diagnosed patients, persistent Graves' disease patients had lower TCR Shannon entropy and fewer highly expanded clones, which suggests clonal expansion. The study examined only peripheral blood because the primary lesion, thyroid tissue, could not be accessed. Preferential use of TRBV28, TRBJ1-2 and TRBJ2-5 was observed in persistent disease, whereas TRBV20-1 and TRBJ2-1 were favored in newly diagnosed disease. The small sample size was acknowledged by the authors as a limitation that may reduce accuracy.

These data also formed part of another study, on T cells in Graves' hyperthyroidism and ophthalmopathy. As the second publication notes: Stable Graves' hyperthyroidism was defined as no progression to ophthalmopathy during 18 months of follow-up. The hyperthyroidism patients were between 18 and 65 years old and newly diagnosed, with a disease duration of less than 2 months. The study excluded patients with uncontrolled infections, other autoimmune diseases, pregnancy or lactation. Diagnoses relied on clinical symptoms, serum thyroxine and TRAb, thyroid ultrasound and orbital computed tomography. The first round of RT-PCR for the TCR CDR3 was performed with the HTBI primer set and the Qiagen OneStep RT-PCR kit. Most expanded thyroid clonotypes (frequency above 0.001) were also detected in blood, suggesting blood repertoires may reflect thyroid immune responses. A model built on a 13 V-J signature distinguished ophthalmopathy from stable hyperthyroidism, reaching 85% to 90% sensitivity and around 81% specificity in cross-validation and 80%/75% in testing. In validation, the model predicted progression to ophthalmopathy with approximately 71% sensitivity and 72% to 85% specificity, a median of approximately 6.5 months before onset. To identify TCR V-J signatures that set the groups apart, the researchers used a discovery cohort of about a hundred patients, made up of 40 to 45 with Graves' ophthalmopathy and approximately 57 with stable Graves' hyperthyroidism. Prospective prediction of ophthalmopathy was tested in an independent validation cohort of fewer than 20 hyperthyroidism patients and 15 to 17 patients who later progressed to ophthalmopathy. The 95 to 100 discovery patients were randomly divided into training and test sets at a 7:3 ratio. In more than five Graves' hyperthyroidism patients, the study also compared T-cell repertoires from thyroid tissue with T-cell repertoires from blood. Once sampling was done, hyperthyroidism patients were given methimazole at a starting dose of 30 mg daily, whereas ophthalmopathy patients were given high-dose intravenous methylprednisolone. Libraries were constructed in a second round of multiplex PCR, after which size selection and purification were carried out. Libraries were sequenced paired-end with 100 bp reads on an Illumina HiSeq2000. SOAPnuke was used to process the raw data, throwing out any read that contained adapters or uncalled bases, had a mean Phred below 15, or lacked an exact constant-primer or identifier match. COPE v1.2.5 was used to merge the high-quality paired reads, and each unique nucleotide sequence was defined as a clonotype. Clonotypes were aligned to IMGT TRBV, TRBD and TRBJ reference segments using MiTCR v1.1. Analysis was restricted to V-J combinations with a frequency above 0.0001, which covered 99% to 99.2% of repertoires. The TCS score was defined as F50 (clonal expansion) divided by E x V (chaos), with BLOSUM62-based TCRdist calculated between CDR3 peptides within each V-J. Welch's t-statistics and random forest reduced 514 V-J features to some 14, which were used in a naive Bayes classifier (R e1071). No statistical method was used to fix the sample size in advance, and group allocation was not hidden from the investigators. According to the paper, TCR Vbeta CDR3 sequencing was carried out on 135 peripheral blood samples, which came from some 41 ophthalmopathy, under 80 hyperthyroidism and roughly 17 progressor patients.

This sequence originates from a man aged 25 to 40 with Graves disease. Donor details come from another sample of the same person, matched by shared clones. The chain links TRBV10-3 with TRBJ1-4; 8 junctional bases match TRBD1. The specimen was peripheral blood mononuclear cells (PBMCs), collected at new diagnosis, from a patient treated with antithyroid drugs. The CDR3 reads CAISDRGGTGGEKLFF. The DNA sequence reads TGTGCCATCAGTGATCGGGGCGGGACAGGAGGAGAAAAACTGTTTTTT.